This TCR beta chain is drawn from a study of control samples from healthy donors and cancer patients. Method: immunoSEQ multiplex PCR; TCRdb's copy keeps in-frame clones and lacks some. The sample includes tens of thousands of clones, roughly 93% of them seen just once. The CDR3 length is 16 residues. Germline trimming cut 0 bases from V and 1 base from J; bases unmatched to any gene: 6. From germline, CDR1 is MDHEN and CDR2 SYDVKM. Sample: PBMCs. This chain uses TRBV28 with TRBJ2-7; 7 nucleotides line up with TRBD1. The TCR sequence derives from a woman aged 40 to 50 with lung cancer. CDR3 nucleotides: TGTGCCAGCAGTTTATGGAGGGACAGCCCTTCCTACGAGCAGTACTTC. The encoded protein is CASSLWRDSPSYEQYF.